The 22 T cell receptor beta chains listed next were all sequenced from one sample in a study of PD-L1 blockade in urothelial cancer (dated by TCRdb to about 2017). Library creation used the immunoSEQ multiplex PCR assay. In TCRdb, the immuneACCESS table is reduced to in-frame sequences with V and J assigned. These tables do not hold every clone; where another copy was compared, an unresolved V gene accounts for under half, and the others remain unexplained. Here the sample has around 41,000 clones; 88% occur a single time. The ten largest clones add up to 13% to 15% of the sample. The specimen was PBMCs, collected around atezolizumab (anti-PD-L1) treatment. These receptors all stem from a woman aged 55-75 years with urothelial cancer.

V is TRBV11-2 and J is TRBJ2-3; a weak D match, TRBD1 (6 bases). Germline CDR1 and CDR2: SGHAT and FQNNGV. The CDR3 runs to 16 residues. Trimming pared 4 bases from V and 2 bases from J, leaving 16 bases between. The CDR3, as DNA: TGTGCCAGCAGCTGGGGGCAGGGTCACCTCACAGATACGCAGTATTTT. Translating it yields CASSWGQGHLTDTQYF. Full variable domain (rest looked up from reference TRBV11-2 and TRBJ2-3): EAGVAQSPRYKIIEKRQSVAFWCNPISGHATLYWYQQILGQGPKLLIQFQNNGVVDDSQLPKDRFSAERLKGVDSTLKIQPAKLEDSAVYLCASSWGQGHLTDTQYFGPGTRLTVL.

V and J are TRBV6-5 and TRBJ1-2, with a tentative D call TRBD1 (6 bases). This CDR3 has 12 amino acids. V shed 6 bases and J shed 6 bases, with 11 bases lying between them. CDR1 and CDR2 (germline): MNHEY, SVGAGI. The CDR3 reads CASSTDRNGYTF. The CDR3 DNA follows: TGTGCCAGCAGCACAGACAGGAATGGCTACACCTTC.

The chain couples TRBV18 to TRBJ1-4; TRBD1 matches at 7 bases. Germline CDR1 KGHSH, CDR2 LQKENI. J gave up 6 bases and V 6 bases, and 10 bases lay outside the gene matches. The CDR3 is made up of 15 amino acids. The CDR3 DNA reads TGTGCCAGCTCCCCCACTTCAGGGACAGATGAAAAACTGTTTTTT. Translating it yields CASSPTSGTDEKLFF.

V and J are TRBV5-6 and TRBJ2-1, with 10 bases that match TRBD1. Germline CDR1 SGHDT, CDR2 YYEEEE. This CDR3 is built from 17 residues. The V and J ends lost 0 bases and 7 bases, in that order; junction bases with no gene match: 10. CDR3 nucleotides: TGTGCCAGCAGCTTGGGGAAACGGGACAGGGGACGGAATGAGCAGTTCTTC. This codes for CASSLGKRDRGRNEQFF.

The chain joins TRBV11-2 to TRBJ2-2, with D tentatively TRBD1 (6 bases). Trimming took off 0 bases at V and 4 bases at J, with 9 bases between the two ends. Germline V CDR1 and CDR2: SGHAT, FQNNGV. The CDR3 loop spans 15 amino acids. As DNA, the CDR3 is TGTGCCAGCAGCTTAGATCGGACAGCCACCGGGGAGCTGTTTTTT. This translates into CASSLDRTATGELFF.

The chain uses TRBV11-2 and TRBJ2-2, with TRBD2 matching over 9 bases. The trim removed 1 base at V and 6 bases at J, leaving 6 bases unmatched. CDR1 SGHAT and CDR2 FQNNGV come from the germline V gene. This CDR3 contains 16 residues. The CDR3 DNA is TGTGCCAGCAGCTTAGTTTTGGCGGGGGGGGCCGGGGAGCTGTTTTTT. Protein product: CASSLVLAGGAGELFF.

This clone was counted once. This chain links TRBV12-5 with TRBJ2-3; 14 bases are shared with TRBD2. J gave up 4 bases and V 4 bases, and 4 bases lay outside the gene matches. From germline, CDR1 is LGHNT and CDR2 FRNRAP. This CDR3 comprises 16 residues. The CDR3 coding sequence is TGTGCTAGTGGTTCGGGACTAGCGGGAGCCTCAGATACGCAGTATTTT. It codes for CASGSGLAGASDTQYF. The variable domain in full, with the rest retrieved from reference TRBV12-5 and TRBJ2-3, is DARVTQTPRHKVTEMGQEVTMRCQPILGHNTVFWYRQTMMQGLELLAYFRNRAPLDDSGMPKDRFSAEMPDATLATLKIQPSEPRDSAVYFCASGSGLAGASDTQYFGPGTRLTVL.

Only a few counts were recorded for this clone. The CDR3 loop is CASSQPSGSVQFF. CDR3 nucleotide sequence: TGTGCCAGCAGCCAACCCAGCGGGAGTGTTCAGTTCTTC. The chain links TRBV16 to TRBJ2-1, with 8 bases that match TRBD2. The CDR3 consists of 13 residues. Germline V gives CDR1 KGHSY, CDR2 FQNENV. V lost 2 bases, J lost 13 bases, and 7 bases stayed unmatched.

The CDR3 nucleotides read TGTGCCAGCAGCCCAGGGTCTACCTATGGCTACACCTTC. Translation gives CASSPGSTYGYTF. The chain employs TRBV7-2 and TRBJ1-2; D might be TRBD1 (5 bases). The CDR3 runs to 13 residues. In germline, CDR1 is SGHTA, CDR2 FQGNSA. V was cut by 5 bases and J by 4 bases, with 11 bases left in between.

This sequence joins TRBV4-3 and TRBJ2-3; the match to TRBD2 covers 8 bases. V dropped 4 bases and J dropped 2; count of bases not matched to a gene: 11. The CDR3 covers 17 residues. Per the germline V gene, CDR1 is LGHNA and CDR2 is YSLEER. The CDR3 bases are TGCGCCAGCAGCCGAGGAACCCAGCGGGGGACCACAGATACGCAGTATTTT. Translating it yields CASSRGTQRGTTDTQYF.

The rearrangement uses TRBV27 and TRBJ2-7, with TRBD1 matching 7 bases. Germline CDR1 is MNHEY and CDR2 is SMNVEV (reference sequence). CDR3 length: 14 amino acids. V gave up 6 bases and J gave up 0 bases; unmatched junction bases: 5. Here the CDR3 reads CASRPTGNSYEQYF. Here the CDR3 DNA reads TGTGCCAGCAGACCGACAGGGAACTCCTACGAGCAGTACTTC.

The chain combines TRBV7-2 with TRBJ2-7, with no clear D. The ends were cut back, 3 bases at V and 0 bases at J, with 9 bases in the middle. CDR1 is SGHTA, CDR2 FQGNSA, per germline. The CDR3 is 14 residues long. The CDR3 DNA reads as TGTGCCAGCAGCTTCGGCGCGGACTCCTACGAGCAGTACTTC. It codes for CASSFGADSYEQYF.

This clone was seen only once. This chain connects TRBV27 to TRBJ2-3; D is ambiguous. The germline CDR1 and CDR2 sequences are MNHEY and SMNVEV (reference sequence). The length of the CDR3 is 13 residues. Trimming stripped 8 bases from V and 1 base from J, with 10 bases between. CDR3 amino acids: CASRVTGTDTQYF. DNA for the CDR3: TGTGCCAGCCGCGTCACCGGCACAGATACGCAGTATTTT.

The rearrangement uses TRBV7-6 and TRBJ2-3, with D perhaps matching TRBD2 (6 bases). The CDR3 length is 13 residues. Germline-derived CDR1 and CDR2 are SGHVS and FNYEAQ. V lost 6 bases to trimming and J lost 1 base, with 8 bases between them. The CDR3 sequence: CASRASGTDTQYF. CDR3 nucleotide sequence: TGTGCCAGCAGGGCTAGCGGCACAGATACGCAGTATTTT.

The sample holds one count of this clone. J is TRBJ1-6 and V is TRBV19; TRBD1 is a possible D gene (6 bases). The CDR3 sequence is 15 residues long. Per the germline V gene, CDR1 is LNHDA and CDR2 is SQIVND (reference sequence). V shed 1 base and J shed 6 bases, with 10 bases lying between them. CDR3 residues: CASSIVGQSNSPLHF. The CDR3 DNA sequence: TGTGCCAGTAGTATAGTAGGACAGTCTAATTCACCCCTCCACTTT. Full variable domain (outside the CDR3, taken from reference TRBV19 and TRBJ1-6): DGGITQSPKYLFRKEGQNVTLSCEQNLNHDAMYWYRQDPGQGLRLIYYSQIVNDFQKGDIAEGYSVSREKKESFPLTVTSAQKNPTAFYLCASSIVGQSNSPLHFGNGTRLTVT.

V and J are TRBV18 and TRBJ1-2; the D gene is possibly TRBD1 (5 bases). This CDR3 spans 15 amino acids. Trimming pared 3 bases from V and 0 bases from J, leaving 11 bases between. Germline CDR1 KGHSH, CDR2 LQKENI. CDR3 sequence (DNA): TGTGCCAGCTCACCCTGGGCAGGGCCTAACTATGGCTACACCTTC. Its protein product is CASSPWAGPNYGYTF.

The chain has TRBV7-2 and TRBJ2-1; 12 nucleotides align to TRBD2. Germline values: CDR1 SGHTA, CDR2 FQGNSA. Trimming removed 5 bases from V and 11 bases from J; junction bases left unmatched: 7. CDR3 length: 14 amino acids. CDR3 bases: TGTGCCAGCAGCCCGTGGACTAGCGGGGATAAGCAGTTCTTC. This gives the protein CASSPWTSGDKQFF.

V gene TRBV29-1 combines with J gene TRBJ2-1; 10 bases are a match to TRBD2. This CDR3 has 17 residues. Germline assignment: CDR1 SQVTM and CDR2 ANQGSEA. J was trimmed by 12 bases and V by 6 bases; bases with no gene match: 23. For the CDR3, the DNA is TGCAGCGTCCCCAGCGTGAGCGGGGGGGGAACAGGGGGGGCGCAGTTCTTC. Translated: CSVPSVSGGGTGGAQFF.

V gene TRBV5-1 combines with J gene TRBJ2-7; no firm D call. The germline CDR1 and CDR2 sequences are SGHRS and YFSETQ. The CDR3 covers 14 residues. Trimming cost V 1 base and J 3 bases, with 11 bases left between them. The CDR3 is CASSLSKPNYEQYF. The CDR3 DNA is TGCGCCAGCAGCTTGTCTAAGCCCAACTACGAGCAGTACTTC.

The V call is TRBV9, the J call TRBJ2-7; weak D call: TRBD2 (6 bases). Germline V gene sequence: CDR1 SGDLS, CDR2 YYNGEE. Trimming shortened V by 4 bases and J by 2 bases, and 19 bases separated the two germline ends. The CDR3 totals 16 residues. The CDR3 sequence: CASSPTGLRGPYEQYF. CDR3 nucleotides: TGTGCCAGCAGCCCCACGGGGTTGCGGGGCCCCTACGAGCAGTACTTC.

The gene calls are TRBV19 and TRBJ1-5; D is perhaps TRBD1 (5 bases). Trimming shortened V by 5 bases and J by 0 bases, and 11 bases separated the two germline ends. Looked up from germline, CDR1 is LNHDA and CDR2 is SQIVND (reference sequence). The CDR3 totals 15 residues. CDR3 residues: CASSVAGISNQPQHF. CDR3 coding DNA: TGTGCCAGTAGTGTGGCAGGGATTAGCAATCAGCCCCAGCATTTT.

The rearrangement joins TRBV6-5 to TRBJ2-1; 7 bases agree with TRBD2. The V and J ends lost 6 bases and 8 bases, in that order; junction bases with no gene match: 13. Per the germline V gene, CDR1 is MNHEY and CDR2 is SVGAGI. The CDR3 spans 15 residues. The CDR3 loop is CASRLSGFISHEQFF. CDR3 in DNA: TGTGCCAGCAGGCTTAGCGGGTTCATAAGCCATGAGCAGTTCTTC.